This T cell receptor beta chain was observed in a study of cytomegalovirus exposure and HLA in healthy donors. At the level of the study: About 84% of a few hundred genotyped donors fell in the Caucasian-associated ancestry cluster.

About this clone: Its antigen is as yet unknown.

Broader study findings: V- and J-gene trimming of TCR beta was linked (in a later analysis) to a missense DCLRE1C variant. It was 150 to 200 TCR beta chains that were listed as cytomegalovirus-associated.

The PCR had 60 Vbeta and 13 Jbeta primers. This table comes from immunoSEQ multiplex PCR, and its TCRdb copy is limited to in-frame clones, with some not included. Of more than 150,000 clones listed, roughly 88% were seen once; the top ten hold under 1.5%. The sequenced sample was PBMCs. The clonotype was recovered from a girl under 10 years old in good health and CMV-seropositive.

The CDR3 sequence: CASSPGTSREQFF. CDR3 DNA sequence: TGTGCCAGCAGCCCAGGGACTTCTAGGGAGCAGTTCTTC. This chain connects TRBV7-2 to TRBJ2-1, with D tentatively TRBD2 (6 bases). CDR1 and CDR2 (germline): SGHTA, FQGNSA. V lost 5 bases and J lost 10, with 15 bases in between. The CDR3 contains 13 residues.